This section outlines one TCR beta chain sequence together with its context. Its antigen is still unknown. The method was immunoSEQ multiplex PCR; TCRdb's version includes in-frame clones alone and lacks a portion of them. The repertoire holds some 140,000 clones, with roughly four fifths as singletons. The CDR3 extends over 14 amino acids. V was pared by 5 bases and J by 1 base, with 7 bases between. Germline lookup yields CDR1 SGHNT and CDR2 YYREEE (reference sequence). This entry is derived from a study of cytomegalovirus exposure and HLA in healthy donors. As for the study in general: It was reported in a later analysis that the same platform had been used for the 120 or so validation repertoires as for the 666 first-cohort repertoires.

The study's findings and limits: Most TCR sequences proved rare, with some public TCRs found in many donors. Some TCR beta chains (roughly 160 of them) were listed as cytomegalovirus-associated. For cytomegalovirus status, the classifier reportedly gave diagnoses with high specificity and sensitivity.

Sequenced input: PBMCs. The clonotype originates from a woman aged 25 to 45 in good health and CMV-seronegative. V and J are TRBV5-4 and TRBJ2-6; TRBD2 might be the D (5 bases). The CDR3 nucleotides are TGTGCCAGCAGAACTAGTTCTGGGGCCAACGTCCTGACTTTC. It translates to CASRTSSGANVLTF. The variable domain in full, completed from reference TRBV5-4 and TRBJ2-6, reads ETGVTQSPTHLIKTRGQQVTLRCSSQSGHNTVSWYQQALGQGPQFIFQYYREEENGRGNFPPRFSGLQFPNYSSELNVNALELDDSALYLCASRTSSGANVLTFGAGSRLTVL.